This T cell receptor (beta chain) was sequenced in a study of chemoradiotherapy in HPV16-positive cancers. Repertoires were sampled repeatedly during chemoradiotherapy. Generated by immunoSEQ multiplex PCR, the TCRdb table keeps only in-frame clones and is missing some. The sample shows about 35,000 clones, around 80% of them seen only once. Broader study findings: Candidate HPV-specific clones and E7-related TCR motifs grew in tumor during treatment.

Regarding this clone: Its antigen is unidentified.

This receptor was taken from a human donor with HPV-associated anogenital cancer. The sample here was blood, taken from a patient who underwent chemoradiotherapy.

CDR3 DNA sequence: TGTGCCTGGAAAGGGCCCGCGTGGCCATCTGGGGCCAACGTCCTGACTTTC. As protein: CAWKGPAWPSGANVLTF. The V and J genes are TRBV30 and TRBJ2-6; D remains ambiguous. Trimming cost V 4 bases and J 1 base, with 17 bases left between them. The germline V gene encodes CDR1 GTSNPN and CDR2 SVGIG (reference sequence). The CDR3 is 17 residues long.